The present T cell receptor (beta chain) was sequenced within a study of memory CD4+ T cells and cytomegalovirus serostatus. Study in general: This sample comes from healthy Belgian adults, about 10 CMV seropositive, roughly 22 seronegative.

The sort gate was single viable CD3+CD4+CD8-CD45RO+ cells for memory CD4+ T cells. Profiling relied on immunoSEQ multiplex PCR, and the TCRdb table lists in-frame clones only, not all of them. The table has some 44,000 clones, roughly three quarters seen once. This clonotype originated in an adult in good health and CMV-seronegative. What was sequenced was memory CD4+ T cells from blood.

The CDR3 reads CASSIQLLNTEAFF. Here the CDR3 DNA reads TGTGCCAGTAGTATCCAACTCTTGAACACTGAAGCTTTCTTT. The chain has TRBV19 and TRBJ1-1, with unresolved D. The V gene lost 3 bases and the J gene lost 0 bases, with 8 bases spanning the gap. The length of the CDR3 is 14 residues. CDR1 and CDR2 from the germline V gene are LNHDA and SQIVND (reference sequence).